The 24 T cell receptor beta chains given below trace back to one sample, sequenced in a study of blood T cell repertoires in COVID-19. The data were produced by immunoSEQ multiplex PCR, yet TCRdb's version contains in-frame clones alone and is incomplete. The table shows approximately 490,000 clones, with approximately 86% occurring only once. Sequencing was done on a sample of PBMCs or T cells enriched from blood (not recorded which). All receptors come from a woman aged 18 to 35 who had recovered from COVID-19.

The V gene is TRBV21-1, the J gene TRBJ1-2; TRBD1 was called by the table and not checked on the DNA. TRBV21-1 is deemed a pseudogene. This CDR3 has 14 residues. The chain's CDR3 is CASSKGGGDYGYTF. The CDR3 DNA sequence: TGTGCCAGCAGCAAAGGAGGGGGTGACTATGGCTACACCTTC.

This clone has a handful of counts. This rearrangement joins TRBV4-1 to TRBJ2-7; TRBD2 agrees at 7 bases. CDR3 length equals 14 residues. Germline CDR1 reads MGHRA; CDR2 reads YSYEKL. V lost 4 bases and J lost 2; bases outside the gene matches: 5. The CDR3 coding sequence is TGCGCCAGCAGCCTCGAGCGGGATCCCTACGAGCAGTACTTC. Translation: CASSLERDPYEQYF.

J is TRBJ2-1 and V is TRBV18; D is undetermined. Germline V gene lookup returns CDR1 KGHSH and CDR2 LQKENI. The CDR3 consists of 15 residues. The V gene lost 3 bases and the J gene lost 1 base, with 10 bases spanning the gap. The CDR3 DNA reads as TGTGCCAGCTCACCGTACAGAACATCCTACAATGAGCAGTTCTTC. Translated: CASSPYRTSYNEQFF.

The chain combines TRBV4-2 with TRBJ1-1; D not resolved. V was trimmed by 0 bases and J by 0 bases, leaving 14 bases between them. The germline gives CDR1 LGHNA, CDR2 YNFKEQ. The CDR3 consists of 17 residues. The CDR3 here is CASSQEASAPMNTEAFF. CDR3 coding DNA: TGTGCCAGCAGCCAAGAAGCGAGCGCCCCGATGAACACTGAAGCTTTCTTT.

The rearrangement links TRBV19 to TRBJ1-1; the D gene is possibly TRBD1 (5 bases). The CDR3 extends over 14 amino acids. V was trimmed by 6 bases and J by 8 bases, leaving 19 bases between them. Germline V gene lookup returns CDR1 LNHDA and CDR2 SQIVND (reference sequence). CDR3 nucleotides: TGTGCCAGTAGAAACCCCCTGCTGGGGGGGGAAGCTTTCTTT. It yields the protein CASRNPLLGGEAFF.

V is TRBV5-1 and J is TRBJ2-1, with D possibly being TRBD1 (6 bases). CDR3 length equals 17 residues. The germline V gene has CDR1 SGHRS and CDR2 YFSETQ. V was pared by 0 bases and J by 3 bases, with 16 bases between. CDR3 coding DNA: TGCGCCAGCAGCTTGGTTGAAGTCGGACAGTACTACAATGAGCAGTTCTTC. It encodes CASSLVEVGQYYNEQFF.

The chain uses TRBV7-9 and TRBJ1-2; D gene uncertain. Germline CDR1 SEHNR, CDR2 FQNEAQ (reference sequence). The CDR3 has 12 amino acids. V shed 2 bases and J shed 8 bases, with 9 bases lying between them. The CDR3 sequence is CASSLNARGYTF. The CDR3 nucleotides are TGTGCCAGCAGCTTAAATGCCCGGGGCTACACCTTC. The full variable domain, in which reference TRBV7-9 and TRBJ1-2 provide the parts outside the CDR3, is DTGVSQNPRHKITKRGQNVTFRCDPISEHNRLYWYRQTLGQGPEFLTYFQNEAQLEKSRLLSDRFSAERPKGSFSTLEIQRTEQGDSAMYLCASSLNARGYTFGSGTRLTVV.

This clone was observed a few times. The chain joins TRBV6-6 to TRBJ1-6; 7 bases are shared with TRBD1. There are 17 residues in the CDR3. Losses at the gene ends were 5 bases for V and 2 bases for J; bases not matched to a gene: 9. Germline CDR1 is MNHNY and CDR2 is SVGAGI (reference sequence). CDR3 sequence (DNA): TGTGCCAGCAGTCTAAACAGGGGCCTTACCTATAATTCACCCCTCCACTTT. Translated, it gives CASSLNRGLTYNSPLHF.

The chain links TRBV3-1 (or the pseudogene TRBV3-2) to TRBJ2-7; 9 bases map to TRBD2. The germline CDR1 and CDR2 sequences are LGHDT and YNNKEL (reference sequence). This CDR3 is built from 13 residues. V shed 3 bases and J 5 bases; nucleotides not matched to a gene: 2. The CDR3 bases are TGTGCCAGCAGCCACGGGACTAGCCACGAGCAGTACTTC. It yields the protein CASSHGTSHEQYF.

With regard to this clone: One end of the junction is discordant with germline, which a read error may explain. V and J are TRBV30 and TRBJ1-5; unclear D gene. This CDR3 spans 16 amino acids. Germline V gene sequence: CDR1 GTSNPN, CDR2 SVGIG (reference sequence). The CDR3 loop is CVWSGLGRDSNQPQHF. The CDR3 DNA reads TGTGTCTGGAGTGGACTGGGGAGGGATAGCAATCAGCCCCAGCATTTT.

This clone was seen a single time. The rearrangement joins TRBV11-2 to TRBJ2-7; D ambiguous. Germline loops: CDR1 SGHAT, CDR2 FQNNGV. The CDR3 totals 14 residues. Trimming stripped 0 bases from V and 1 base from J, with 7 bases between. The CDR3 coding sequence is TGTGCCAGCAGCTTAGAGGCTTATTCCTACGAGCAGTACTTC. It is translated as CASSLEAYSYEQYF. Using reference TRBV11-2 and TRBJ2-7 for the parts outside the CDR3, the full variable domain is EAGVAQSPRYKIIEKRQSVAFWCNPISGHATLYWYQQILGQGPKLLIQFQNNGVVDDSQLPKDRFSAERLKGVDSTLKIQPAKLEDSAVYLCASSLEAYSYEQYFGPGTRLTVT.

CDR3 DNA sequence: TGTGCCAGCAGCCAAGTTTTAGCGGGGGAAGCAGATACGCAGTATTTT. This encodes CASSQVLAGEADTQYF. This rearrangement joins TRBV3-1 (or the pseudogene TRBV3-2) to TRBJ2-3; 9 bases fit TRBD2. The V gene end was trimmed by 1 base and the J gene end by 4 bases; junction bases not matched to a gene: 6. This CDR3 spans 16 amino acids. The germline CDR1 and CDR2 sequences are LGHDT and YNNKEL (reference sequence).

The CDR3 sequence: CASSQGALSRASGRTDTQYF. The CDR3, as DNA: TGCGCCAGCAGCCAAGGAGCCCTATCCAGGGCTAGCGGGCGCACAGATACGCAGTATTTT. V usage is TRBV4-1 and J usage is TRBJ2-3; 8 nucleotides align to TRBD2. This CDR3 comprises 20 residues. The J segment lost 1 base and the V segment lost 1 base, leaving 16 bases of the junction unmatched. In germline, CDR1 is MGHRA, CDR2 YSYEKL.

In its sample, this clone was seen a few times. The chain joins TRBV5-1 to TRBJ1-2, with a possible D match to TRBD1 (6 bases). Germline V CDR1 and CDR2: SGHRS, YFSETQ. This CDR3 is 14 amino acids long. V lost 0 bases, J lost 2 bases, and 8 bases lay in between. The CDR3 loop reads CASSLGDRNYGYTF. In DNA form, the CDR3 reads TGCGCCAGCAGCTTGGGAGACAGGAACTATGGCTACACCTTC.

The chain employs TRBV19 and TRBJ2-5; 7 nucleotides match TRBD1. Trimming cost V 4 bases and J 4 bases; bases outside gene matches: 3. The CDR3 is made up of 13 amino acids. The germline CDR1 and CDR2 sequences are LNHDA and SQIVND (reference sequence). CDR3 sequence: CASSNRDRETQYF. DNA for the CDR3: TGTGCCAGTAGTAACCGGGACAGAGAGACCCAGTACTTC.

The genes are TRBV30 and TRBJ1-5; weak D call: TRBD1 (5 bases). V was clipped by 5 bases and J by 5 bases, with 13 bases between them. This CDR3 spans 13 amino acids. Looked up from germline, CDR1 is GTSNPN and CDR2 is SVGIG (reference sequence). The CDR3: CAWAGGDYQPQHF. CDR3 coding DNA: TGTGCCTGGGCTGGGGGGGACTATCAGCCCCAGCATTTT.

CDR3 region: CASSRGGTGELFF. CDR3 in DNA: TGTGCCAGCTCACGCGGGGGAACCGGGGAGCTGTTTTTT. V gene TRBV18 combines with J gene TRBJ2-2, with 7 nucleotides matching TRBD2. V lost 4 bases to trimming and J lost 5 bases; unmatched junction nucleotides: 1. The CDR3 contains 13 residues. CDR1 KGHSH and CDR2 LQKENI come from the germline V gene.

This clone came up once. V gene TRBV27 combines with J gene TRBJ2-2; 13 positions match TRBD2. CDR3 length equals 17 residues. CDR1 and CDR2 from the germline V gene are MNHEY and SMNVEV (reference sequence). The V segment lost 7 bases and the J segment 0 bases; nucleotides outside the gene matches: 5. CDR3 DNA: TGTGCCAGCACAACGACTAGCGGGGGGCCGAACACCGGGGAGCTGTTTTTT. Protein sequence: CASTTTSGGPNTGELFF.

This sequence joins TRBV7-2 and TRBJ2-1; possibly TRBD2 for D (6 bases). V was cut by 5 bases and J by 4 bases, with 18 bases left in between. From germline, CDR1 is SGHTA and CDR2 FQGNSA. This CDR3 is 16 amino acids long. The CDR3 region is CASSPSTSLRYNEQFF. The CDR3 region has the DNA TGTGCCAGCAGCCCTTCCACTAGCTTACGGTACAATGAGCAGTTCTTC.

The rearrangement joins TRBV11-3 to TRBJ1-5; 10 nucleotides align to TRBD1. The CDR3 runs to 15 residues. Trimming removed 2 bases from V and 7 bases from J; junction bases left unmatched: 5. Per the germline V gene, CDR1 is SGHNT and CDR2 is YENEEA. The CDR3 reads CASSLRDRGRQPQHF. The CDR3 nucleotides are TGTGCCAGCAGCTTAAGGGACAGGGGACGGCAGCCCCAGCATTTT.

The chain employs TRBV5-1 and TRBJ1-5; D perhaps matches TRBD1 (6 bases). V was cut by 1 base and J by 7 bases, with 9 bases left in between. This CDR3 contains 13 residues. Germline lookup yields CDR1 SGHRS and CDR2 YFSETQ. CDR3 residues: CASSLLGGQPQHF. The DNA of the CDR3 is TGCGCCAGCAGCTTGCTAGGGGGACAGCCCCAGCATTTT. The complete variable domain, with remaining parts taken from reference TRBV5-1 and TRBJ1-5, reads KAGVTQTPRYLIKTRGQQVTLSCSPISGHRSVSWYQQTPGQGLQFLFEYFSETQRNKGNFPGRFSGRQFSNSRSEMNVSTLELGDSALYLCASSLLGGQPQHFGDGTRLSIL.

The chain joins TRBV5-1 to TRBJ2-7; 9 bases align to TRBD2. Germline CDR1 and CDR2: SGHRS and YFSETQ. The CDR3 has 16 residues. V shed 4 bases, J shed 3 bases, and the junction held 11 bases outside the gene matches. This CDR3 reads CASSLSGLAYGYEQYF. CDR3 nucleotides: TGCGCCAGCAGCCTGTCGGGACTAGCCTACGGCTACGAGCAGTACTTC.

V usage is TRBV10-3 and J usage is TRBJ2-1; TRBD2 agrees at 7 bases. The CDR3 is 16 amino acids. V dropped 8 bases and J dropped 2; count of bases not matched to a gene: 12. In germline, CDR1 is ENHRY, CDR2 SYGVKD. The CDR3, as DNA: TGTGCCATCGGGGTTTGGGAGGGAGAGACCTACAATGAGCAGTTCTTC. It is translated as CAIGVWEGETYNEQFF.

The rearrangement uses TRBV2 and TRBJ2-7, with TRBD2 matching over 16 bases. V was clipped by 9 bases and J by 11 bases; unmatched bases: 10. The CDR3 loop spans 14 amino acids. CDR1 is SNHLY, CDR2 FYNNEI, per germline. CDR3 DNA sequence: TGTGCCAGTACCATCGGGACTAGCGGGGGGGAAGAGTACTTC. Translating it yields CASTIGTSGGEEYF.